A selection of T cell receptor beta chains follows, all from one sample in a study of T cell changes during pregnancy in multiple sclerosis. Method: immunoSEQ multiplex PCR; TCRdb's copy keeps in-frame clones and lacks some. Of tens of thousands of clones in the sample, 80% to 95% were seen once. Here the sequenced sample was CD8+ T cells from peripheral blood mononuclear cells, taken after pregnancy. The receptors originated from a female donor with multiple sclerosis, enrolled in a pregnancy study. Each CDR3 is given with its conserved first and last residue. D genes are given only for firm matches. Some rows have no size entry. The others give once, few or many, or a class for an expanded clone.

j_call v_call clone_size d_call cdr3_nt cdr3_aa
TRBJ1-5 TRBV25-1 once - TGTGCCAGCAGTGATTCAGATCAGCCCCAGCATTTT CASSDSDQPQHF
TRBJ1-1 TRBV28 - - TGTGCCGGTCCTATGCACACTGAAGCTTTCTTT CAGPMHTEAFF
TRBJ2-5 TRBV7-9 - TRBD2 TGTGCCAGCAGCTTACCCGGTAGCGGGAGTGAAATGGAGACCCAGTACTTC CASSLPGSGSEMETQYF
TRBJ2-7 TRBV7-8 - - TGTGCCAGCAGCTTAGCCTCCAGGGGGGACTCCTACGAGCAGTACTTC CASSLASRGDSYEQYF
TRBJ1-4 TRBV19 - - TGTGCCAGTAGTCCTCAGACGCAGGGGATTACGAATGAAAAACTGTTTTTT CASSPQTQGITNEKLFF
TRBJ2-7 TRBV9 - TRBD2 TGTGCCAGCAGCCCAGACGGCGGGAGAGGATACGAGCAGTACTTC CASSPDGGRGYEQYF
TRBJ2-1 TRBV7-9 - TRBD2 TGTGCCAGCAGCCACCCTCACGGACTAGCGGTCTACAATGAGCAGTTCTTC CASSHPHGLAVYNEQFF
TRBJ1-5 TRBV6-5 many - TGTGCCAGCAGTTACCGACAGTCAGGCAATCAGCCCCAGCATTTT CASSYRQSGNQPQHF
TRBJ2-2 TRBV4-1 - - TGCGCCAGCAGCCAAGCGTGGGGCCGCACCGGGGAGCTGTTTTTT CASSQAWGRTGELFF
TRBJ2-7 TRBV7-9 - - TGTGCCAGCAGCTCTAGGGAGCAGTACTTC CASSSREQYF